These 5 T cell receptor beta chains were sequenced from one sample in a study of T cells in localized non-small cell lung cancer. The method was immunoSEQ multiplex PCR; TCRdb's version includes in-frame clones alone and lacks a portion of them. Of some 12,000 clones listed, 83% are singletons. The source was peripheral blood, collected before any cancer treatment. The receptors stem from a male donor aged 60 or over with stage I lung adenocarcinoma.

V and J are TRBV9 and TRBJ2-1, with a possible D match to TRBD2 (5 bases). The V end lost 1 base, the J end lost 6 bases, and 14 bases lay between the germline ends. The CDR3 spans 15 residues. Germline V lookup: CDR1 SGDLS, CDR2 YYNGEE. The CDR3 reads CASSVMTTTFNEQFF. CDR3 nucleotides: TGTGCCAGCAGCGTAATGACTACCACTTTCAATGAGCAGTTCTTC.

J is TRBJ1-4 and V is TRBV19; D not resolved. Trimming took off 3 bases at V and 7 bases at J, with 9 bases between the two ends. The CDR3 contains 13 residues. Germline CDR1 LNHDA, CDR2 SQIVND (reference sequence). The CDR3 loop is CASSILLGEKLFF. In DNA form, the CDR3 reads TGTGCCAGTAGTATCTTGCTCGGTGAAAAACTGTTTTTT.

The CDR3 sequence: CASSVVGVSGTEAFF. Here the CDR3 DNA reads TGTGCCAGCAGCGTAGTCGGGGTCTCGGGGACTGAAGCTTTCTTT. The V call is TRBV9, the J call TRBJ1-1; no reliable D call. V gave up 0 bases and J gave up 5 bases, with 14 bases separating them. The germline V gene encodes CDR1 SGDLS and CDR2 YYNGEE. The CDR3 has 15 residues.

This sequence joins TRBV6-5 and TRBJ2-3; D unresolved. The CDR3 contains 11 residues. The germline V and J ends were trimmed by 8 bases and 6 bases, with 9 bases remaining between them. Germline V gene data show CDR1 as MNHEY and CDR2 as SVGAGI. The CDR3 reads CASVSGDTQYF. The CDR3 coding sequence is TGTGCCAGCGTCTCTGGGGATACGCAGTATTTT.

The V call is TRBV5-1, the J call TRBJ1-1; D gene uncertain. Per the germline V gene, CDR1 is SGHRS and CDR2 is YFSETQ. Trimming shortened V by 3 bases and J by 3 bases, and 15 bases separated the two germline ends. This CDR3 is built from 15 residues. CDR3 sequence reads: CASSWSGLTDTEAFF. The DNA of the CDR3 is TGCGCCAGCAGCTGGTCAGGCCTGACTGACACTGAAGCTTTCTTT.